This TCR beta chain emerged from a study of immune cell composition in non-small cell lung cancer. Study overall: Tumours were mainly lung adenocarcinoma or squamous cell carcinoma.

For this clone: Its target is not known. The sample carries other DNA sequences with the same CDR3.

This CDR3 contains 15 residues. From germline, CDR1 is SGHAT and CDR2 FQNNGV. Deletions cut 6 bases from V and 6 bases from J, with 18 bases between. Sequencing used immunoSEQ multiplex PCR; TCRdb keeps in-frame clones, though not all of them. The data contain 2,800 or so clones, about three quarters of them singletons. The normal lung sample lay at least 3 cm, and maximally far, from the tumour. DNA was extracted from unsorted cell suspensions stored frozen. General study points: Dominant in vivo tumour-associated clones were not shown to share tumour-reactive sequences.

The chain recombines TRBV11-2 with TRBJ2-1; possibly TRBD1 for D (6 bases). This clonotype was obtained from a human donor with non-small cell lung cancer. Source material: non-adjacent lung tissue. Written as DNA, the CDR3 is TGTGCCAGCAGATCCCGAATGACAGGCCCCAATGAGCAGTTCTTC. Translating it yields CASRSRMTGPNEQFF. The full variable domain, in which reference TRBV11-2 and TRBJ2-1 provide the parts outside the CDR3, is EAGVAQSPRYKIIEKRQSVAFWCNPISGHATLYWYQQILGQGPKLLIQFQNNGVVDDSQLPKDRFSAERLKGVDSTLKIQPAKLEDSAVYLCASRSRMTGPNEQFFGPGTRLTVL.